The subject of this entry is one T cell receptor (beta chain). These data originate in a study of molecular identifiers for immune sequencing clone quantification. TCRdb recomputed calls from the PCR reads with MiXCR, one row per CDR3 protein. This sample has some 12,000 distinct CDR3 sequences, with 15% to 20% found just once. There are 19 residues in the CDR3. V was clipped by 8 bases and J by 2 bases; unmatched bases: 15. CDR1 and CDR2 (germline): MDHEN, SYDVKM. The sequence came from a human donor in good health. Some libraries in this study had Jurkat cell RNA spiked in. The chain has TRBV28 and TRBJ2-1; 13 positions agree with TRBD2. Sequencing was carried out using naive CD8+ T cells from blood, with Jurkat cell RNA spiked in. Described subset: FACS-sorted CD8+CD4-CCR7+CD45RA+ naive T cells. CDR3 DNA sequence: TGTGCCAGCGGTTCCTTACTAGCGGGAGGGTCGACCCCCTACAATGAGCAGTTCTTC. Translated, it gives CASGSLLAGGSTPYNEQFF. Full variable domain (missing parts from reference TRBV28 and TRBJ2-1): DVKVTQSSRYLVKRTGEKVFLECVQDMDHENMFWYRQDPGLGLRLIYFSYDVKMKEKGDIPEGYSVSREKKERFSLILESASTNQTSMYLCASGSLLAGGSTPYNEQFFGPGTRLTVL.